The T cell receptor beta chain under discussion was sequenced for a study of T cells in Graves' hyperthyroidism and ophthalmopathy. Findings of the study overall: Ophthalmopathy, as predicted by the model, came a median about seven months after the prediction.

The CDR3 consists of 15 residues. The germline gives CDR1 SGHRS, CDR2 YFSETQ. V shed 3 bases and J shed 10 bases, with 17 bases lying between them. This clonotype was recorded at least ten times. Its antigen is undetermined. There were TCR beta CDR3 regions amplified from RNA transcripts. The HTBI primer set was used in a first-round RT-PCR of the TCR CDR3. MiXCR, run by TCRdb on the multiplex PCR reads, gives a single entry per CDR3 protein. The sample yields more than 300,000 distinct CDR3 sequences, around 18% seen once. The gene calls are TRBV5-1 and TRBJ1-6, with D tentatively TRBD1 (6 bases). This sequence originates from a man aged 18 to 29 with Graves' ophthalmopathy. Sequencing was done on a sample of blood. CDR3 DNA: TGCGCCAGCAGCTCGAGTCAGGGGACTGGATCACCCCTCCACTTT. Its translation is CASSSSQGTGSPLHF.